This entry is about one T cell receptor (beta chain). TCRdb analysed the 5' RACE reads with MiXCR anew, one entry per CDR3 protein. This sample has hundreds of thousands of distinct CDR3 sequences, with approximately 15% found just once. This CDR3 region has 14 residues. V was clipped by 5 bases and J by 2 bases, with 10 bases between them. Per germline, CDR1 MNHEY and CDR2 SVGAGI. These data belong to a study of T-cell memory formation after mild COVID-19. The receptor was derived from a man between 18 and 35 years old who had mild COVID-19 (a few samples of this study predate the infection). Cell type and time point are not known. Specimen: PBMCs or a T cell subset sorted from them (not recorded which). The V gene is TRBV6-5, the J gene TRBJ1-3; D remains unclear. The CDR3 region is CASSGSRAGNTIYF. CDR3 nucleotides: TGTGCCAGCAGTGGGTCGCGAGCTGGAAACACCATATATTTT.